Sequencing of this T cell receptor (beta chain) was carried out in a study of blood T cell repertoires in COVID-19. Study summary: Samples representing acute and convalescent COVID-19 were sourced from the United States, Italy and Spain. T cells, B-cell-depleted T cells, or PBMCs provided the cDNA or gDNA that served as material.

This clone is a singleton in its sample. Authors' processing steps: Reference gene primers were amplified, and this amplification served to estimate nucleated cell counts. TCRdb's copy holds only in-frame clones and misses some; the assay was immunoSEQ multiplex PCR. The V and J calls and the clone size are those of that table, but D and trimming were determined from the DNA. The sample has some 120,000 clones, around 77% seen once. This CDR3 has 15 amino acids. Germline CDR1 and CDR2: SEHNR and FQNEAQ (reference sequence). Deletions cut 1 base from V and 1 base from J, with 10 bases between. The TCR comes from a human donor in a cohort sampled during active COVID-19. The sequenced material came from peripheral blood. The chain combines TRBV7-9 with TRBJ1-2; D is uncertain. This chain's CDR3 is CASSLVRGNNYGYTF. CDR3 sequence (DNA): TGTGCCAGCAGCTTAGTGAGAGGGAATAACTATGGCTACACCTTC.